A single sample gave rise to the 26 T cell receptor beta chains below, sequenced in a study of radiotherapy plus CTLA-4 blockade in lung cancer. The repertoire was sequenced with immunoSEQ multiplex PCR; TCRdb's copy has only in-frame clones and lacks some. The data show about 46,000 clones, approximately 80% seen once. The starting material was peripheral blood, obtained from a patient treated with radiotherapy plus ipilimumab. All receptors derive from a human donor with non-small cell lung cancer whose response to radiotherapy plus ipilimumab could not be evaluated.

The chain employs TRBV23-1 and TRBJ1-2; tentative D call: TRBD1 (6 bases). TRBV23-1 is noted as an ORF with a role that remains uncertain. The CDR3 has 15 residues. Trimming left V 1 base short and J 7 bases short, with 16 bases between. CDR3 residues: CASSQCGRGSGGYTF. In nucleotides, the CDR3 is TGCGCCAGCAGTCAATGCGGCAGGGGATCGGGTGGCTACACCTTC.

For this clone: One end of the junction fails to match germline, which may point to a read error. The chain uses TRBV18 and TRBJ1-2; the D gene is possibly TRBD1 (6 bases). Germline CDR1 and CDR2: KGHSH and LQKENI. The CDR3 has 14 residues. In DNA, the CDR3 is TGTGCCAGCTCACAATCGGACGGTGGTCGGGGACATGACTTC. Protein: CASSQSDGGRGHDF.

This sequence joins TRBV11-2 and TRBJ2-3; D unclear. Germline V gene data show CDR1 as SGHAT and CDR2 as FQNNGV. Trimming left V 4 bases short and J 0 bases short, with 11 bases between. CDR3 length: 15 residues. CDR3 in amino acids: CASSYFVLSTDTQYF. CDR3 coding DNA: TGTGCCAGCAGCTACTTTGTCCTTAGCACAGATACGCAGTATTTT.

The chain carries TRBV11-1 and TRBJ2-5; possible D gene TRBD2, 6 bases. V lost 6 bases and J 3 bases, leaving 11 bases between the germline ends. Germline lookup yields CDR1 SGHAT and CDR2 FQDESV (reference sequence). This CDR3 spans 13 amino acids. The CDR3 nucleotides are TGTGCCAGCAGGAAGGGAGGCGAAGAGACCCAGTACTTC. It encodes CASRKGGEETQYF.

Only one count was recorded for this clone. The V gene is TRBV7-3, the J gene TRBJ2-2; D is ambiguous. The CDR3 sequence is 14 residues long. The V end lost 1 base, the J end lost 6 bases, and 9 bases lay between the germline ends. Germline-derived CDR1 and CDR2 are SGHTA and FQGTGA. The DNA of the CDR3 is TGTGCCAGCAGCTTAAGTCGGTTGGCCGGGGAGCTGTTTTTT. As protein: CASSLSRLAGELFF.

The chain links TRBV7-8 to TRBJ2-5; 9 bases map to TRBD2. Germline V gives CDR1 SGHVS, CDR2 FQNEAQ. The CDR3 consists of 14 residues. V trimming: 5 bases; J trimming: 2 bases; junction bases outside the gene matches: 3. CDR3 sequence: CASSRTSGQETQYF. CDR3 DNA sequence: TGTGCCAGCAGCCGAACTAGCGGGCAAGAGACCCAGTACTTC.

J is TRBJ2-6 and V is TRBV7-9; TRBD2 might be the D (5 bases). Trimming stripped 6 bases from V and 4 bases from J, with 13 bases between. Germline assignment: CDR1 SEHNR and CDR2 FQNEAQ (reference sequence). The CDR3 runs to 15 residues. CDR3 in amino acids: CASSPSRGGANVLTF. CDR3 in DNA: TGTGCCAGCAGTCCCTCCCGGGGAGGGGCCAACGTCCTGACTTTC.

V gene TRBV5-4 combines with J gene TRBJ2-1; 9 bases map to TRBD2. Trimming cost V 0 bases and J 6 bases; bases outside gene matches: 4. CDR3 length: 15 amino acids. Germline-derived CDR1 and CDR2 are SGHNT and YYREEE (reference sequence). This chain's CDR3 is CASSLGREGVNEQFF. The CDR3 DNA reads as TGTGCCAGCAGCTTGGGGCGGGAGGGTGTCAATGAGCAGTTCTTC.

This sequence joins TRBV2 and TRBJ2-6, with 13 bases lining up with TRBD2. Germline-derived CDR1 and CDR2 are SNHLY and FYNNEI. The ends lost 4 bases at V and 0 bases at J; junction bases unmatched: 9. The CDR3 length is 20 residues. In nucleotides, the CDR3 is TGTGCCAGCAGTGGAGGACTAGCGGGAGCCAGGGGCTCTGGGGCCAACGTCCTGACTTTC. Its translation is CASSGGLAGARGSGANVLTF.

The gene calls are TRBV4-1 and TRBJ2-2; 8 bases agree with TRBD1. There are 16 residues in the CDR3. With V trimmed by 1 base and J by 6 bases, 7 bases remained unmatched. Germline V gene lookup returns CDR1 MGHRA and CDR2 YSYEKL. CDR3: CASSQVRQGAAGELFF. The CDR3 coding sequence is TGCGCCAGCAGCCAAGTACGGCAGGGGGCTGCCGGGGAGCTGTTTTTT.

The chain uses TRBV4-3 and TRBJ2-5; TRBD2 aligns across 7 bases. In germline, CDR1 is LGHNA, CDR2 YSLEER. The V and J ends lost 0 bases and 5 bases, in that order; junction bases with no gene match: 9. The CDR3 length is 16 residues. The CDR3: CASSQEVRGREETQYF. DNA of the CDR3: TGCGCCAGCAGCCAAGAAGTACGTGGGAGGGAGGAGACCCAGTACTTC.

The V gene is TRBV5-1, the J gene TRBJ2-2, with 7 bases identical to TRBD2. The CDR3 extends over 15 amino acids. Unmatched junction bases numbered 3, after V lost 4 bases and J lost 0 bases. Germline V gives CDR1 SGHRS, CDR2 YFSETQ. The CDR3 loop reads CASSGGVPNTGELFF. The CDR3 nucleotides read TGCGCCAGCAGCGGGGGGGTTCCGAACACCGGGGAGCTGTTTTTT.

This sequence joins TRBV30 and TRBJ1-5; D remains ambiguous. The germline V and J ends were trimmed by 0 bases and 5 bases, with 5 bases remaining between them. From germline, CDR1 is GTSNPN and CDR2 SVGIG (reference sequence). This CDR3 is 12 amino acids long. CDR3 sequence: CAWSVGHQPQHF. CDR3 DNA: TGTGCCTGGAGTGTGGGCCATCAGCCCCAGCATTTT.

The chain carries TRBV28 and TRBJ2-2, with 9 bases matching TRBD2. With 5 bases clipped from V and 6 bases from J, the junction kept 13 bases outside the gene matches. Germline V gives CDR1 MDHEN, CDR2 SYDVKM. The CDR3 contains 17 residues. CDR3 sequence: CASSPQVVAGGAGELFF. The CDR3 coding sequence is TGTGCCAGCAGTCCGCAGGTCGTGGCGGGGGGGGCCGGGGAGCTGTTTTTT.

The rearrangement joins TRBV4-3 to TRBJ2-1, with 7 bases identical to TRBD2. This CDR3 spans 18 amino acids. V lost 4 bases, J lost 2 bases, and 14 bases stayed unmatched. Germline-derived CDR1 and CDR2 are LGHNA and YSLEER. Written as DNA, the CDR3 is TGCGCCAGCAGCCCCCTGGAGGGTGGGCGGGGGACCTACAATGAGCAGTTCTTC. This gives the protein CASSPLEGGRGTYNEQFF.

The CDR3 spells CASSPAGNQPQHF. DNA for the CDR3: TGCGCCAGCAGCCCCGCGGGCAATCAGCCCCAGCATTTT. The gene calls are TRBV5-1 and TRBJ1-5; D gene ambiguous. V lost 4 bases, J lost 2 bases, and 7 bases lay in between. Germline assignment: CDR1 SGHRS and CDR2 YFSETQ. This CDR3 has 13 amino acids.

The J gene is TRBJ1-1, the V gene TRBV29-1; D is possibly TRBD1 (5 bases). The CDR3 is made up of 12 amino acids. With 6 bases removed from V and 1 base from J, the gap between germline ends came to 9 bases. Germline V gene lookup returns CDR1 SQVTM and CDR2 ANQGSEA. The CDR3 protein is CSVRQSNTEAFF. CDR3 sequence (DNA): TGCAGCGTCAGACAGTCGAACACTGAAGCTTTCTTT.

DNA of the CDR3: TGTGCCAGCAGTTTCCGACTAGCGGACCCCCATGGCGATACGCAGTATTTT. Its protein is CASSFRLADPHGDTQYF. This chain links TRBV2 with TRBJ2-3; 9 bases are shared with TRBD2. This CDR3 has 17 amino acids. V was clipped by 5 bases and J by 6 bases; unmatched bases: 15. Germline V gene sequence: CDR1 SNHLY, CDR2 FYNNEI.

J is TRBJ2-7 and V is TRBV7-9; 8 bases are a match to TRBD2. In germline, CDR1 is SEHNR, CDR2 FQNEAQ (reference sequence). The CDR3 contains 15 residues. J gave up 1 base and V 4 bases, and 6 bases lay outside the gene matches. The CDR3 sequence: CASSSLAGPSYEQYF. DNA of the CDR3: TGTGCCAGCAGCTCCCTAGCGGGTCCTTCCTACGAGCAGTACTTC.

This clone showed up just a few times. The CDR3 DNA sequence: TGTGCCAGCAGCGTTGATACTAGCGGGTCCTACGAGCAGTACTTC. Translating it yields CASSVDTSGSYEQYF. The chain employs TRBV9 and TRBJ2-7; TRBD2 matches 9 bases. Germline-derived CDR1 and CDR2 are SGDLS and YYNGEE. J was trimmed by 1 base and V by 2 bases; bases with no gene match: 4. The CDR3 has 15 amino acids.

The chain is built from TRBV28 and TRBJ2-3; TRBD2 matches at 7 bases. The length of the CDR3 is 15 residues. V trimming: 10 bases; J trimming: 2 bases; junction bases outside the gene matches: 12. Looked up from germline, CDR1 is MDHEN and CDR2 is SYDVKM. The CDR3 nucleotides are TGTGCCATCTCTAGCGGAATCTTTACCACAGATACGCAGTATTTT. Its protein is CAISSGIFTTDTQYF. Full variable domain (outside the CDR3, taken from reference TRBV28 and TRBJ2-3): DVKVTQSSRYLVKRTGEKVFLECVQDMDHENMFWYRQDPGLGLRLIYFSYDVKMKEKGDIPEGYSVSREKKERFSLILESASTNQTSMYLCAISSGIFTTDTQYFGPGTRLTVL.

This clone was recorded once. The J gene is TRBJ2-2, the V gene TRBV2; the D gene is possibly TRBD1 (6 bases). Germline lookup yields CDR1 SNHLY and CDR2 FYNNEI. The length of the CDR3 is 14 residues. V dropped 2 bases and J dropped 6 bases, with 10 bases sitting between them. Here the CDR3 DNA reads TGTGCCAGCAGTGAACAGGGGTACGCCGGGGAGCTGTTTTTT. It encodes CASSEQGYAGELFF.

This clone was seen only once. The chain recombines TRBV2 with TRBJ2-5; 7 bases are a match to TRBD1. V gave up 5 bases and J gave up 1 base; unmatched junction bases: 7. Germline values: CDR1 SNHLY, CDR2 FYNNEI. CDR3 length: 15 amino acids. The CDR3 bases are TGTGCCAGCAGTAACCCGGGACAGCCCCAAGAGACCCAGTACTTC. Its protein product is CASSNPGQPQETQYF.

The chain combines TRBV16 with TRBJ2-2; TRBD1 might be the D (6 bases). The germline gives CDR1 KGHSY, CDR2 FQNENV. V gave up 2 bases and J gave up 2 bases, with 9 bases separating them. This CDR3 is built from 15 residues. The CDR3 reads CASSQVQGNTGELFF. The CDR3 DNA follows: TGTGCCAGCAGCCAAGTACAGGGAAACACCGGGGAGCTGTTTTTT.

This clone was seen only a few times. The V call is TRBV7-9, the J call TRBJ2-7; D is uncertain. The CDR3 is 14 residues long. Germline values: CDR1 SEHNR, CDR2 FQNEAQ (reference sequence). V was clipped by 1 base and J by 0 bases, with 7 bases between them. The CDR3 nucleotides are TGTGCCAGCAGCTTAGTCGCAGACTCCTACGAGCAGTACTTC. Amino acids: CASSLVADSYEQYF.

In nucleotides, the CDR3 is TGTGCCAGCAGTGTTCCCTGGACAGGGGGTACCCATGGCTACACCTTC. Protein: CASSVPWTGGTHGYTF. The rearrangement links TRBV6-1 to TRBJ1-2; 10 positions agree with TRBD1. Germline V gives CDR1 MNHNS, CDR2 SASEGT. V trimming: 4 bases; J trimming: 6 bases; junction bases outside the gene matches: 11. This CDR3 comprises 16 residues.